Each of the 12 T cell receptor beta chains below was sequenced from the same sample in a study of T cells in Graves' hyperthyroidism and ophthalmopathy. Template material for amplifying TCR beta CDR3 regions consisted of RNA transcripts. The study used the HTBI primer set for a first-round RT-PCR of the TCR CDR3. TCRdb recomputed calls from the multiplex PCR reads with MiXCR, one row per CDR3 protein. The sample holds approximately 610,000 distinct CDR3 sequences, over 12% seen once. Input material: blood. Receptors originate from a woman aged 35 to 49 with Graves' ophthalmopathy.

The table lists this clonotype with a few counts. V is TRBV6-5 and J is TRBJ1-3; D remains ambiguous. Germline V lookup: CDR1 MNHEY, CDR2 SVGAGI. Between the trimmed V and J ends, which lost 2 bases and 1 base, there was a span of 9 bases. The CDR3 length is 15 residues. The CDR3 nucleotides read TGTGCCAGCAGTTACAATCCGGGGTCTGGAAACACCATATATTTT. It encodes CASSYNPGSGNTIYF.

Ten or more counts support this clonotype. The chain has TRBV28 and TRBJ2-7; 9 bases fit TRBD2. This CDR3 region has 15 residues. With 8 bases clipped from V and 7 bases from J, the junction kept 15 bases outside the gene matches. Germline V gene sequence: CDR1 MDHEN, CDR2 SYDVKM. CDR3 sequence reads: CASGLIAGDGSEQYF. The CDR3 DNA reads as TGTGCCAGCGGGCTTATAGCGGGAGATGGATCGGAGCAGTACTTC.

This clonotype was found many times. V gene TRBV2 combines with J gene TRBJ2-7, with TRBD2 matching 9 bases. Germline loops: CDR1 SNHLY, CDR2 FYNNEI. With V trimmed by 6 bases and J by 5 bases, 5 bases remained unmatched. The CDR3 totals 13 residues. The CDR3 spells CASSLAGRDEQYF. The CDR3 nucleotides read TGTGCCAGCAGCCTAGCGGGACGGGACGAGCAGTACTTC.

This clonotype occurred many times. V is TRBV30 and J is TRBJ2-2; D perhaps matches TRBD1 (6 bases). The CDR3 runs 15 residues. Trimming stripped 0 bases from V and 7 bases from J, with 15 bases between. The germline V gene has CDR1 GTSNPN and CDR2 SVGIG (reference sequence). This CDR3 reads CAWSVGRGRNGELFF. The CDR3, as DNA: TGTGCCTGGAGTGTGGGCAGGGGTAGGAACGGGGAGCTGTTTTTT.

At least ten counts were recorded for this clonotype. The chain uses TRBV6-5 and TRBJ2-7; D tentatively reads TRBD1 or TRBD2 (5 bases each). The CDR3 runs 15 residues. Per the germline V gene, CDR1 is MNHEY and CDR2 is SVGAGI. The V gene lost 2 bases and the J gene lost 6 bases, with 17 bases spanning the gap. This CDR3 is CASSYLGPSRGEQYF. The DNA for the CDR3 is TGTGCCAGCAGTTACCTGGGACCGTCCCGGGGCGAGCAGTACTTC.

This clonotype has at least ten counts. This chain joins TRBV5-1 and TRBJ2-1; a possible D gene is TRBD2 (5 bases). The CDR3 totals 14 residues. The germline CDR1 and CDR2 sequences are SGHRS and YFSETQ. Trimming removed 3 bases at V and 5 bases at J, with 12 bases between. The CDR3 bases are TGCGCCAGCAGCTCCCTAGCTGGGGACAATGAGCAGTTCTTC. Its protein is CASSSLAGDNEQFF.

The chain links TRBV10-3 to TRBJ2-5, with TRBD2 matching over 7 bases. This CDR3 comprises 11 residues. J gave up 4 bases and V 8 bases, and 1 base lay outside the gene matches. Germline CDR1 reads ENHRY; CDR2 reads SYGVKD. In nucleotides, the CDR3 is TGTGCCATCGGGGAGGGAGAGACCCAGTACTTC. Translating gives CAIGEGETQYF.

Of note for this clonotype: This may be a read error, as it is one base from a much larger clone. As DNA, the CDR3 is TGTGCCATTAGTATCCGGGGACCGTCGATCTACGAGCAGTACTTC. This sequence encodes CAISIRGPSIYEQYF. The chain recombines TRBV19 with TRBJ2-7; possibly TRBD1 or TRBD2 for D (5 bases each). This CDR3 comprises 15 residues. Germline loops: CDR1 LNHDA, CDR2 SQIVND (reference sequence).

The V and J genes are TRBV2 and TRBJ2-7; a weak D match, TRBD1 (5 bases). Germline V CDR1 and CDR2: SNHLY, FYNNEI. Trimming stripped 5 bases from V and 2 bases from J, with 16 bases between. CDR3 length: 15 amino acids. CDR3 in amino acids: CASSTTATLTYEQYF. The CDR3 DNA sequence: TGTGCCAGCAGTACGACAGCAACACTAACCTACGAGCAGTACTTC. The entire variable domain, with the rest obtained from reference TRBV2 and TRBJ2-7, is as follows: EPEVTQTPSHQVTQMGQEVILRCVPISNHLYFYWYRQILGQKVEFLVSFYNNEISEKSEIFDDQFSVERPDGSNFTLKIRSTKLEDSAMYFCASSTTATLTYEQYFGPGTRLTVT.

This clonotype was picked up many times. The chain has TRBV11-2 and TRBJ2-7; 13 bases map to TRBD2. J gave up 4 bases and V 4 bases, and 7 bases lay outside the gene matches. CDR3 length: 16 residues. Germline-derived CDR1 and CDR2 are SGHAT and FQNNGV. CDR3 residues: CASSYPGLAGMYEQYF. For the CDR3, the DNA is TGTGCCAGCAGCTACCCGGGACTAGCGGGGATGTACGAGCAGTACTTC.

This clonotype has only one observation. At one boundary the junction diverges from the germline segment, which might be a read error. This chain uses TRBV12-3 or TRBV12-4 with TRBJ2-5; D not certain. The CDR3 has 14 amino acids. This CDR3 is CPSSRDPFQETQYF. CDR3 in DNA: TGTCCCAGCAGTCGAGACCCATTCCAAGAGACCCAGTACTTC.

There are many counts of this clonotype. J is TRBJ2-7 and V is TRBV15; the D gene is possibly TRBD1 (5 bases). V was shortened by 5 bases and J by 3 bases, with 26 bases between the two germline ends. This CDR3 spans 18 amino acids. CDR1 is LNHNV, CDR2 YYDKDF, per germline (reference sequence). The CDR3: CATSSSREPGVVLYEQYF. The CDR3 region has the DNA TGTGCCACCAGCTCATCCAGGGAACCTGGGGTAGTTCTCTACGAGCAGTACTTC.